This paragraph reports one T cell receptor beta chain. Its antigen is not identified. This specimen comes from a study of shared clonotypes between healthy human individuals. Background on the study: Used for every donor were three CD4 naive, three CD4 memory, two CD8 naive and one CD8 memory plate. Study results and limitations: The rarefaction results pointed to incomplete sorted-subset sequencing despite large depth. Unshared clonotypes carried lower generation probabilities than those common to all four donors.

The authors split each subset's genomic DNA evenly across several immunoSEQ plates. Data came from immunoSEQ multiplex PCR; TCRdb stores just in-frame clones and leaves some out. This table holds more than 1,200,000 clones, approximately 98.5% found once. Germline CDR1 and CDR2: KGHSH and LQKENI. The CDR3 consists of 14 residues. J was trimmed by 11 bases and V by 2 bases; bases with no gene match: 9. The receptor was isolated from a man aged 25 to 40 in good health. The chain carries TRBV18 and TRBJ1-5, with TRBD1 identical over 7 bases. Sequenced sample: naive CD4+ T cells sorted from blood. Noted subset: CD45RA+ positively selected. CDR3 DNA sequence: TGTGCCAGCTCACCAGACAGGGCAGGAGGGGCCCAGCATTTT. It encodes CASSPDRAGGAQHF.